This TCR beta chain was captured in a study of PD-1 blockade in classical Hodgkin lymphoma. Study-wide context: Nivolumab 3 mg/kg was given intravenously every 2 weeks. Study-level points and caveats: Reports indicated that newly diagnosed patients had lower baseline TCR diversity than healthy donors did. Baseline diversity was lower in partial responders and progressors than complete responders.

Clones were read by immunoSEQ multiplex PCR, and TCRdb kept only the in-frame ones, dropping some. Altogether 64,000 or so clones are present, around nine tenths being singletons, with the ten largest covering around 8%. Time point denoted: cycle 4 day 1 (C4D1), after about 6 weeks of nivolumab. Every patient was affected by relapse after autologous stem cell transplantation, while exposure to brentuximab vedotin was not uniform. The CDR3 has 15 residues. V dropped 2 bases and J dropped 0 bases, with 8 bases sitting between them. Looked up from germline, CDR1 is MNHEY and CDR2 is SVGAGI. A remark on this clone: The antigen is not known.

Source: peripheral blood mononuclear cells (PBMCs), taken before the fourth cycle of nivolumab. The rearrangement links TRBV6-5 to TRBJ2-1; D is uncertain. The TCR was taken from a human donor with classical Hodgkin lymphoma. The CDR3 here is CASSYGQSSYNEQFF. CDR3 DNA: TGTGCCAGCAGTTACGGTCAGAGCTCCTACAATGAGCAGTTCTTC.